This T cell receptor (beta chain) was retrieved from a study of cytomegalovirus exposure and HLA in healthy donors. Study at large: The early release's HLA-typed donors yielded approximately 82 million unique TCRs.

In germline, CDR1 is SGHVS, CDR2 FNYEAQ. This CDR3 region has 12 residues. With V trimmed by 5 bases and J by 5 bases, 0 bases remained unmatched. It was with 60 Vbeta and 13 Jbeta primers that the PCR ran. The table came from immunoSEQ multiplex PCR; TCRdb's copy has only in-frame clones and leaves some out. This sample contains some 110,000 clones. Notes on this clone: No antigen is known for it.

Study-level findings and limits: Later findings reportedly placed an Asian-associated ancestry cluster below the approximately 670-donor mean for N-insertions.

This receptor was obtained from a man aged 18 to 29 in good health and CMV-seronegative. Sequenced sample: PBMCs. The chain joins TRBV7-6 to TRBJ1-1, with TRBD1 matching over 9 bases. The CDR3 DNA follows: TGTGCCAGCAGCGACAGGGGGACTGAAGCTTTCTTT. It codes for CASSDRGTEAFF.